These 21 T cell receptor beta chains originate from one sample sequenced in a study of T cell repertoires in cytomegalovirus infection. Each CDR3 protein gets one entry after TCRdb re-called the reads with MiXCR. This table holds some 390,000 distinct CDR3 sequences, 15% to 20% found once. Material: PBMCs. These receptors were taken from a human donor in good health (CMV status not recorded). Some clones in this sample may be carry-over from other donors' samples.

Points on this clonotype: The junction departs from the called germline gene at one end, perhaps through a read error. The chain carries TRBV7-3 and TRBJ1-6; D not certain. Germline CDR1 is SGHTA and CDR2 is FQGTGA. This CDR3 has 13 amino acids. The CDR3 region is CARSLDPASPLHF. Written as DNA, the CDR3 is TGTGCCAGGAGCTTAGACCCTGCTTCACCCCTCCACTTT.

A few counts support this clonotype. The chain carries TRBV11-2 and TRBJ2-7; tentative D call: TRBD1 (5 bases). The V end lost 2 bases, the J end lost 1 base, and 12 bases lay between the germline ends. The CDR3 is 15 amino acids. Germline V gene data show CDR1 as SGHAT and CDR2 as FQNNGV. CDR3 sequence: CASSLLTGTSYEQYF. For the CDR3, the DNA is TGTGCCAGCAGCTTACTTACAGGAACATCCTACGAGCAGTACTTC.

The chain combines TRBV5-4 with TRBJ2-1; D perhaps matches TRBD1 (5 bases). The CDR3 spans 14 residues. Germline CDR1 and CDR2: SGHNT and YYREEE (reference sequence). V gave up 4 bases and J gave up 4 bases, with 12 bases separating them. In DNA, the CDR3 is TGTGCCAGCAGCCAATCCAGGGCATACAATGAGCAGTTCTTC. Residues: CASSQSRAYNEQFF.

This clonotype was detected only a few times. The CDR3 nucleotides are TGCGCCAGCAGTCAAAGGAGCGGGGGGGCCAAAAACATTCAGTACTTC. Amino acids: CASSQRSGGAKNIQYF. The rearrangement links TRBV23-1 to TRBJ2-4; 9 bases match TRBD2. TRBV23-1 is recorded as an ORF, its role being uncertain. This CDR3 region has 16 residues. J was trimmed by 1 base and V by 2 bases; bases with no gene match: 3.

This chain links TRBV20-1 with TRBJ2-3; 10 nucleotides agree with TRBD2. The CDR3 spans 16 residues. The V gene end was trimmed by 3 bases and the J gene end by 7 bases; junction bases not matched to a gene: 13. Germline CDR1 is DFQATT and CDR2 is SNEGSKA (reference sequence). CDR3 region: CSASLEEASGSYTQYF. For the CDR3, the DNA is TGCAGTGCTAGTTTGGAGGAGGCTAGCGGGAGTTATACGCAGTATTTT.

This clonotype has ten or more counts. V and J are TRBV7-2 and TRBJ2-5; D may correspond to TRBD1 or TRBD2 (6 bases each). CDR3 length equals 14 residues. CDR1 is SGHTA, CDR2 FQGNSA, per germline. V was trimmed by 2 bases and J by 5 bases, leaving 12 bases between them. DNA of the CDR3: TGTGCCAGCAGCTTACCCCTAGGGGGGGAGACCCAGTACTTC. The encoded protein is CASSLPLGGETQYF.

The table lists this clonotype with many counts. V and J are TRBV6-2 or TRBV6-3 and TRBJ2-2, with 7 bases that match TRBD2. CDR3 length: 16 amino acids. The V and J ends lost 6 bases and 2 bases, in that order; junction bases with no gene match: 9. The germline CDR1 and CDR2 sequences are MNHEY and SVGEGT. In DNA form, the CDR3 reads TGTGCCAGCAGGCCAGGACTAGGGCAAAACACCGGGGAGCTGTTTTTT. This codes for CASRPGLGQNTGELFF.

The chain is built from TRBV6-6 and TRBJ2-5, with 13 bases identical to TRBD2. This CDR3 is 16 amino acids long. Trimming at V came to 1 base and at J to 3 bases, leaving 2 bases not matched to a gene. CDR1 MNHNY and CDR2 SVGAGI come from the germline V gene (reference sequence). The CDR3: CASSYYGTSGEETQYF. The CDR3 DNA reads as TGTGCCAGCAGTTACTACGGGACTAGCGGGGAAGAGACCCAGTACTTC.

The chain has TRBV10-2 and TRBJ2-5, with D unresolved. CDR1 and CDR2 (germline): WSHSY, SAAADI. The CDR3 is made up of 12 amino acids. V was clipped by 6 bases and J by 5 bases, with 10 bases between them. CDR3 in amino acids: CASSRRRETQYF. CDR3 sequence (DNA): TGCGCCAGCAGCAGGCGGCGGGAGACCCAGTACTTC.

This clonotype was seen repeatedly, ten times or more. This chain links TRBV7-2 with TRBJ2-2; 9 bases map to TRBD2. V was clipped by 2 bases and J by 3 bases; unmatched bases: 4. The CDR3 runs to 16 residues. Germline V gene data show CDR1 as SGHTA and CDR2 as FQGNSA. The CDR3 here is CASSLFGTSYTGELFF. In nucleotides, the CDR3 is TGTGCCAGCAGCTTATTCGGGACTAGCTACACCGGGGAGCTGTTTTTT.

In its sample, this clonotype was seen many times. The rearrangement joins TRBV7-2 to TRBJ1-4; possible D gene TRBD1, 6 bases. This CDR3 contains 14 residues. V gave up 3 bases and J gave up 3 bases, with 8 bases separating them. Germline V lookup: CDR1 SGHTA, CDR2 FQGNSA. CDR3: CASSFRGANEKLFF. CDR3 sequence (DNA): TGTGCCAGCAGCTTCAGGGGAGCTAATGAAAAACTGTTTTTT. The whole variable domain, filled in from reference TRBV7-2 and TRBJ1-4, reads GAGVSQSPSNKVTEKGKDVELRCDPISGHTALYWYRQSLGQGLEFLIYFQGNSAPDKSGLPSDRFSAERTGGSVSTLTIQRTQQEDSAVYLCASSFRGANEKLFFGSGTQLSVL.

CDR3: CAWSKGSSYNEQFF. In DNA, the CDR3 is TGTGCCTGGAGTAAAGGAAGCTCCTACAATGAGCAGTTCTTC. The chain carries TRBV30 and TRBJ2-1; D gene uncertain. The length of the CDR3 is 14 residues. Germline assignment: CDR1 GTSNPN and CDR2 SVGIG (reference sequence). V gave up 2 bases and J gave up 0 bases, with 8 bases separating them.

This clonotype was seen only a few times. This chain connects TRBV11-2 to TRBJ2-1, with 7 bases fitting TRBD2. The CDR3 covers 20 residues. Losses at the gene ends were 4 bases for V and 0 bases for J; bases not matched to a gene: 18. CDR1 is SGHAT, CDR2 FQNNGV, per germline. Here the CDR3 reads CASSSIKREGEVTSYNEQFF. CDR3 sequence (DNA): TGTGCCAGCAGCTCCATTAAGAGGGAGGGAGAGGTAACCTCCTACAATGAGCAGTTCTTC. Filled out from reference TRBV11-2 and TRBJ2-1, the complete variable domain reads EAGVAQSPRYKIIEKRQSVAFWCNPISGHATLYWYQQILGQGPKLLIQFQNNGVVDDSQLPKDRFSAERLKGVDSTLKIQPAKLEDSAVYLCASSSIKREGEVTSYNEQFFGPGTRLTVL.

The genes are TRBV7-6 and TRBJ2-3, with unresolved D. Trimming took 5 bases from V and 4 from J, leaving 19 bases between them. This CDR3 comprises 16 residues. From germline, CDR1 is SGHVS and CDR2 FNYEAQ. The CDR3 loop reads CASSPEPLLIADTQYF. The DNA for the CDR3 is TGTGCCAGCAGCCCCGAACCTTTGCTGATTGCAGATACGCAGTATTTT.

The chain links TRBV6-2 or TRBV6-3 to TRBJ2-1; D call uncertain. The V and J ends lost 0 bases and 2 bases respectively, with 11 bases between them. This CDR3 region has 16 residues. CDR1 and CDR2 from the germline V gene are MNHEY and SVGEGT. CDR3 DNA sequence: TGTGCCAGCAGTTACTCGAGAAGGGCTGCCTACAATGAGCAGTTCTTC. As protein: CASSYSRRAAYNEQFF.

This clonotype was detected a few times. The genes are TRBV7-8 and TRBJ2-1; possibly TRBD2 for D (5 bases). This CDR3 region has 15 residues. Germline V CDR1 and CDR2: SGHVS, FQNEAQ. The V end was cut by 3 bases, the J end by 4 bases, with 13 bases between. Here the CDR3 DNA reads TGTGCCAGCAGCTTTGGTCTAGCTAATTACAATGAGCAGTTCTTC. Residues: CASSFGLANYNEQFF.

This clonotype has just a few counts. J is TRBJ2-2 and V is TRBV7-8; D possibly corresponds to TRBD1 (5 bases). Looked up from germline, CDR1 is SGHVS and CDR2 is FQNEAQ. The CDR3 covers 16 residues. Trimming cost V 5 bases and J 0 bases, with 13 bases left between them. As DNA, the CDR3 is TGTGCCAGCAGCCCACGCAGGGTAGCGAACACCGGGGAGCTGTTTTTT. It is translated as CASSPRRVANTGELFF.

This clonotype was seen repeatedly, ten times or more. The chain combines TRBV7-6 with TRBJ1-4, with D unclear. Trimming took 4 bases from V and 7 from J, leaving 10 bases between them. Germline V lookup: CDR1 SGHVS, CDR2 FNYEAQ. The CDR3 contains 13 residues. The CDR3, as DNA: TGTGCCAGCAGCTCGGTTATAGGTGAAAAACTGTTTTTT. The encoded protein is CASSSVIGEKLFF.

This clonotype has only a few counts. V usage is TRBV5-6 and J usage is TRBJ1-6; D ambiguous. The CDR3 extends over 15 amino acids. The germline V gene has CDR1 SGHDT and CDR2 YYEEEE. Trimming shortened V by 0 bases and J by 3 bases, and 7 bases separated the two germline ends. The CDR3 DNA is TGTGCCAGCAGCTTGGAACGGGGCTATAATTCACCCCTCCACTTT. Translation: CASSLERGYNSPLHF.

The CDR3 spells CASSLAPAGNTDTQYF. The CDR3 region has the DNA TGCGCCAGCAGTCTGGCCCCAGCGGGTAACACAGATACGCAGTATTTT. The V and J genes are TRBV5-1 and TRBJ2-3; possible D gene TRBD2, 6 bases. The V gene's germline CDR1 is SGHRS and CDR2 YFSETQ. V was trimmed by 5 bases and J by 2 bases, leaving 18 bases between them. There are 16 residues in the CDR3. The whole variable domain, filled in from reference TRBV5-1 and TRBJ2-3, reads KAGVTQTPRYLIKTRGQQVTLSCSPISGHRSVSWYQQTPGQGLQFLFEYFSETQRNKGNFPGRFSGRQFSNSRSEMNVSTLELGDSALYLCASSLAPAGNTDTQYFGPGTRLTVL.

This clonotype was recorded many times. CDR3 region: CASSQAAGGVNEKLFF. As DNA, the CDR3 is TGTGCCAGCAGCCAAGCAGCAGGCGGGGTAAATGAAAAACTGTTTTTT. The V and J genes are TRBV3-1 and TRBJ1-4; D not certain. Trimming pared 1 base from V and 5 bases from J, leaving 14 bases between. CDR3 length: 16 residues. Germline lookup yields CDR1 LGHDT and CDR2 YNNKEL (reference sequence).